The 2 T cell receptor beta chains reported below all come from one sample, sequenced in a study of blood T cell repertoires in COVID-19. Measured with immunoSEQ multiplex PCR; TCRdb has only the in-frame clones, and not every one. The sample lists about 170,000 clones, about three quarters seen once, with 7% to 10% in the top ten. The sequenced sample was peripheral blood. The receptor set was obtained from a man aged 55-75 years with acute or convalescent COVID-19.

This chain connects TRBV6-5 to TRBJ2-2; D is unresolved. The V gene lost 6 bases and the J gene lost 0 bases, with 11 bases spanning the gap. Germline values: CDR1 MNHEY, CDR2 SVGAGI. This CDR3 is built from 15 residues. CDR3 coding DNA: TGTGCCAGCAGGTGGAGTTTAGCGAACACCGGGGAGCTGTTTTTT. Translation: CASRWSLANTGELFF.

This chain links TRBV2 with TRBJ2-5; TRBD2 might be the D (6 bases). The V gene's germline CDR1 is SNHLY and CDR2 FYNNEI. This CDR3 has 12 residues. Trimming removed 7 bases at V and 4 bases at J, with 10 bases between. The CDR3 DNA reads TGTGCCAGCACTCGGAGGGCAGAGACCCAGTACTTC. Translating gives CASTRRAETQYF. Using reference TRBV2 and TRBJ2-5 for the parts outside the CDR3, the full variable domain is EPEVTQTPSHQVTQMGQEVILRCVPISNHLYFYWYRQILGQKVEFLVSFYNNEISEKSEIFDDQFSVERPDGSNFTLKIRSTKLEDSAMYFCASTRRAETQYFGPGTRLLVL.